This T cell receptor (beta chain) was sequenced during a study of immune evolution from preneoplasia to lung adenocarcinoma. Study-wide results and limits: Normal lung had highest clonality; later lesions appeared denser, more diverse.

Two lung cancer pathologists independently confirmed each histologic diagnosis. For this clone: The antigen is unknown.

Sequencing used immunoSEQ multiplex PCR; TCRdb keeps in-frame clones, though not all of them. The data contain about 8,200 clones, roughly 79% of them seen just once; the ten biggest clones take up about 8%. The germline V gene encodes CDR1 GTSNPN and CDR2 SVGIG (reference sequence). V lost 6 bases to trimming and J lost 6 bases, with 24 bases between them. The CDR3 has 15 residues. The receptor's source is a person aged 60 to 85 with lung adenocarcinoma. J is TRBJ2-7 and V is TRBV30; D is perhaps TRBD1 (6 bases). Sequencing input: FFPE adjacent normal lung tissue. The CDR3, as DNA: TGTGCCTGTACTCCAAAGAGCAGGGGCATTAGCGAGCAGTACTTC. Residues: CACTPKSRGISEQYF.